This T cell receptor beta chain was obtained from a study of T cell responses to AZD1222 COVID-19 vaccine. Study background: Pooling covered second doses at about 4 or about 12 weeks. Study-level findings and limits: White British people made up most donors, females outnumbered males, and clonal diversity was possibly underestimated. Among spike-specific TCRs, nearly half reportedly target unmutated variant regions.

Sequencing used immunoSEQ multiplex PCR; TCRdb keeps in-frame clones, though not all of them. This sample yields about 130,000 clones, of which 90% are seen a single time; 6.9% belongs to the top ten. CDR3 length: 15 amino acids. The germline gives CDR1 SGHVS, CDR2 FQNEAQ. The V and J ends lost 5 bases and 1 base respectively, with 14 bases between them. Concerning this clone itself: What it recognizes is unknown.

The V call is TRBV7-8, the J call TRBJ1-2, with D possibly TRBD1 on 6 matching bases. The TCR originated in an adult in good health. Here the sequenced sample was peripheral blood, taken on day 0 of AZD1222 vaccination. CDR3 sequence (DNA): TGTGCCAGCAGCAGCTACAGGGAACATAACTATGGCTACACCTTC. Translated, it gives CASSSYREHNYGYTF.